A selection of T cell receptor beta chains follows, all from one sample in a study of shared clonotypes between healthy human individuals. TCRdb's copy holds only in-frame clones and misses some; the assay was immunoSEQ multiplex PCR. Here the sample spans about 2.3 million clones, over 90% being singletons. Material for sequencing was naive CD4+ T cells from PBMCs. These receptors came from a man aged 18 to 35 in good health. Some clones in this sample may be carry-over from other donors' samples. Both conserved end residues are part of each CDR3. D genes are given only for firm matches. For some rows the clone size is stated as once, few or many, or as a class when expanded; others skip it.

-,-,TRBV6-5,TRBJ1-3,CASTNGNTIYF,TGTGCCAGCACCAATGGAAACACCATATATTTT
-,-,TRBV18,TRBJ2-5,CASSPPKETQYF,TGTGCCAGCTCACCGCCCAAAGAGACCCAGTACTTC
-,-,TRBV27,TRBJ2-3,CASTIMWGDTQYF,TGTGCCAGCACCATTATGTGGGGAGATACGCAGTATTTT
-,TRBD1,TRBV7-9,TRBJ1-5,CASSYGTGDQPQHF,TGTGCCAGCAGCTACGGCACAGGGGATCAGCCCCAGCATTTT
-,-,TRBV7-8,TRBJ2-7,CASSLGTDSWLAEQYF,TGTGCCAGCAGCTTAGGGACGGACAGCTGGTTGGCGGAGCAGTACTTC
-,-,TRBV19,TRBJ2-1,CASSIDRAGGNEQFF,TGTGCCAGTAGTATAGATCGGGCTGGGGGAAATGAGCAGTTCTTC
-,TRBD1,TRBV5-4,TRBJ1-4,CASSKQGTNEKLFF,TGTGCCAGCAGCAAACAGGGGACTAATGAAAAACTGTTTTTT
-,-,TRBV2,TRBJ2-1,CASARESGNEQFF,TGTGCCAGCGCACGGGAGTCGGGCAATGAGCAGTTCTTC
-,-,TRBV6-1,TRBJ1-2,CASSAGTLSREEGYGYTF,TGTGCCAGCAGTGCCGGGACACTTTCCAGGGAGGAAGGCTATGGCTACACCTTC
once,TRBD2,TRBV5-1,TRBJ2-3,CASSLVLAGLGDTQYF,TGCGCCAGCAGCTTGGTGCTAGCGGGACTGGGGGATACGCAGTATTTT
-,-,TRBV11-3,TRBJ2-2,CASSTNTGELFF,TGTGCCAGCAGCACCAACACCGGGGAGCTGTTTTTT
-,-,TRBV6-1,TRBJ2-5,CASTGDPWAETQYF,TGTGCCAGCACCGGGGACCCTTGGGCAGAGACCCAGTACTTC
-,-,TRBV7-3,TRBJ2-5,CASSWGLGETQYF,TGTGCCAGCAGCTGGGGGCTAGGGGAGACCCAGTACTTC
-,TRBD2,TRBV28,TRBJ2-1,CASSLILQDSGSSYNEQFF,TGTGCCAGCAGCCTTATTCTCCAAGATAGCGGGAGCTCCTACAATGAGCAGTTCTTC
-,-,TRBV28,TRBJ2-7,CASSFPSISYEQYF,TGTGCCAGCAGTTTTCCTTCGATTTCCTACGAGCAGTACTTC
-,-,TRBV20-1,TRBJ1-4,CSASYNEKLFF,TGCAGTGCTAGCTACAATGAAAAACTGTTTTTT
-,TRBD1,TRBV5-1,TRBJ2-7,CASSYLTGGSGEQYF,TGCGCCAGCAGCTACCTCACAGGGGGATCGGGCGAGCAGTACTTC
-,TRBD1,TRBV9,TRBJ1-1,CASSPWDRLVNTEAFF,TGTGCCAGCAGCCCCTGGGACAGACTCGTGAACACTGAAGCTTTCTTT
-,-,TRBV19,TRBJ2-5,CASSIEPSKTQYF,TGTGCCAGTAGTATCGAGCCTTCGAAGACCCAGTACTTC
-,-,TRBV10-3,TRBJ1-2,CAISDSGYGYTF,TGTGCCATCAGTGATTCAGGGTATGGCTACACCTTC
-,-,TRBV30,TRBJ2-7,CAWSGAVDEQYF,TGTGCCTGGAGCGGGGCAGTCGACGAGCAGTACTTC
once,-,TRBV4-3,TRBJ2-1,CASSQDLGASRAASSYNEQFF,TGCGCCAGCAGCCAAGATTTGGGCGCTAGCCGCGCGGCAAGCTCCTACAATGAGCAGTTCTTC
-,-,TRBV27,TRBJ2-7,CASIPCGAGFSYEQYF,TGTGCCAGCATCCCTTGCGGGGCTGGGTTCTCCTACGAGCAGTACTTC
-,-,TRBV6-5,TRBJ1-5,CASSYSGHQPQHF,TGTGCCAGCAGTTACTCCGGACACCAGCCCCAGCATTTT
-,TRBD1,TRBV5-6,TRBJ1-5,CASSQWLTGVYQPQHF,TGTGCCAGCAGCCAATGGTTGACAGGGGTTTATCAGCCCCAGCATTTT
-,-,TRBV10-1,TRBJ2-7,CASSSTSNEQYF,TGCGCCAGCAGTTCTACCTCTAACGAGCAGTACTTC
-,-,TRBV7-6,TRBJ1-1,CASRNREFPTEAFF,TGTGCCAGCCGCAACCGGGAATTTCCAACTGAAGCTTTCTTT
-,TRBD2,TRBV5-4,TRBJ2-2,CASSLTPSGSFTGELFF,TGTGCCAGCAGCTTGACCCCTAGCGGGAGTTTCACCGGGGAGCTGTTTTTT
once,TRBD2,TRBV27,TRBJ2-7,CASSPWTSGYEQYF,TGTGCCAGCAGTCCATGGACTAGCGGCTACGAGCAGTACTTC
-,TRBD2,TRBV5-1,TRBJ2-7,CASTMQLAGGPGEQYF,TGCGCCAGCACCATGCAACTAGCGGGAGGGCCGGGGGAGCAGTACTTC
-,-,TRBV11-1,TRBJ2-1,CASSQRPGSYDEQFF,TGTGCCAGCAGCCAACGGCCGGGGTCTTACGATGAGCAGTTCTTC